Presented here are 22 T cell receptor beta chains from one specimen sequenced in a study of blood T cell repertoires in COVID-19. Data came from immunoSEQ multiplex PCR; TCRdb stores just in-frame clones and leaves some out. This sample yields some 230,000 clones, of which 70% to 90% are seen a single time; approximately 0.89% belongs to the top ten. The specimen sequenced was peripheral blood. Receptors originate from a man aged 40-50 years with acute or convalescent COVID-19.

The V gene is TRBV30, the J gene TRBJ2-1, with 9 bases lining up with TRBD2. Germline V CDR1 and CDR2: GTSNPN, SVGIG (reference sequence). The trim removed 0 bases at V and 9 bases at J, leaving 6 bases unmatched. The CDR3 totals 14 residues. The CDR3: CAWSVLAGGTEQFF. The CDR3 DNA sequence: TGTGCCTGGAGTGTACTGGCGGGGGGGACTGAGCAGTTCTTC.

The rearrangement joins TRBV2 to TRBJ1-2; D not resolved. Trimming stripped 2 bases from V and 8 bases from J, with 12 bases between. The CDR3 has 13 amino acids. CDR1 is SNHLY, CDR2 FYNNEI, per germline. DNA for the CDR3: TGTGCCAGCAGTGAACTAGAGAATTCCGGCTACACCTTC. Encoded protein: CASSELENSGYTF.

The chain uses TRBV30 and TRBJ2-2, with unresolved D. Germline CDR1 GTSNPN, CDR2 SVGIG (reference sequence). V shed 5 bases and J shed 6 bases, with 10 bases lying between them. CDR3 size: 12 residues. The CDR3 protein is CAWATPPGELFF. CDR3 DNA: TGTGCCTGGGCCACACCGCCCGGGGAGCTGTTTTTT.

The genes are TRBV6-6 and TRBJ2-3; D is possibly TRBD2 (7 bases). Trimming pared 3 bases from V and 0 bases from J, leaving 10 bases between. This CDR3 region has 15 residues. The germline V gene encodes CDR1 MNHNY and CDR2 SVGAGI (reference sequence). The CDR3 is CASSYAGASTDTQYF. CDR3 in DNA: TGTGCCAGCAGTTATGCGGGGGCTAGCACAGATACGCAGTATTTT.

This clone appeared once. This chain joins TRBV27 and TRBJ2-3; 13 bases are a match to TRBD2. The germline gives CDR1 MNHEY, CDR2 SMNVEV (reference sequence). The CDR3 length is 17 residues. V lost 3 bases, J lost 0 bases, and 3 bases stayed unmatched. CDR3 coding DNA: TGTGCCAGCAGTTTTTTGGGACTAGCGGGGAGCACAGATACGCAGTATTTT. Protein sequence: CASSFLGLAGSTDTQYF.

This chain joins TRBV2 and TRBJ2-5; unclear D gene. V was pared by 11 bases and J by 0 bases, with 16 bases between. This CDR3 is 14 amino acids long. Per germline, CDR1 SNHLY and CDR2 FYNNEI. Written as DNA, the CDR3 is TGTGCCTCTGGGCAGGCCTCGTACCAAGAGACCCAGTACTTC. Residues: CASGQASYQETQYF.

The V call is TRBV5-1, the J call TRBJ2-5, with TRBD1 identical over 9 bases. The trim removed 4 bases at V and 2 bases at J, leaving 6 bases unmatched. The CDR3 contains 15 residues. Germline V gene lookup returns CDR1 SGHRS and CDR2 YFSETQ. The CDR3 loop is CASSGLGQGQETQYF. The CDR3, as DNA: TGCGCCAGCAGCGGATTAGGACAGGGGCAAGAGACCCAGTACTTC.

V gene TRBV9 combines with J gene TRBJ2-4; D possibly corresponds to TRBD1 (7 bases). Trimming shortened V by 3 bases and J by 6 bases, and 25 bases separated the two germline ends. The germline V gene encodes CDR1 SGDLS and CDR2 YYNGEE. The CDR3 is 18 amino acids. The CDR3 region is CASSGSGGTALGGNIQYF. The DNA of the CDR3 is TGTGCCAGCAGCGGATCAGGAGGGACAGCACTTGGAGGAAACATTCAGTACTTC.

Only one count was recorded for this clone. The chain recombines TRBV18 with TRBJ1-1; 8 nucleotides match TRBD1. Germline assignment: CDR1 KGHSH and CDR2 LQKENI. The CDR3 is 13 amino acids. Trimming took 6 bases from V and 5 from J; bases not matched to a gene: 5. The CDR3 DNA is TGTGCCAGCTCGACGGACAGGGAGACTGAAGCTTTCTTT. Translation gives CASSTDRETEAFF.

The CDR3 DNA reads as TGTGCCAGCAGCCGAGGGACTAGCGGGAACCAAGAGACCCAGTACTTC. Its protein is CASSRGTSGNQETQYF. This chain joins TRBV11-3 and TRBJ2-5, with 13 bases matching TRBD2. CDR1 SGHNT and CDR2 YENEEA come from the germline V gene. V shed 5 bases, J shed 0 bases, and the junction held 3 bases outside the gene matches. CDR3 length: 16 amino acids.

The chain carries TRBV5-6 and TRBJ1-4; the match to TRBD1 covers 12 bases. Germline CDR1 and CDR2: SGHDT and YYEEEE. Trimming cost V 3 bases and J 4 bases; bases outside gene matches: 7. The CDR3 runs to 17 residues. The CDR3 reads CASSSPGQGAYNEKLFF. DNA for the CDR3: TGTGCCAGCAGCTCACCGGGACAGGGGGCTTATAATGAAAAACTGTTTTTT.

The chain employs TRBV5-4 and TRBJ1-2; D ambiguous. The V end lost 6 bases, the J end lost 6 bases, and 12 bases lay between the germline ends. The V gene's germline CDR1 is SGHNT and CDR2 YYREEE (reference sequence). This CDR3 spans 12 amino acids. Here the CDR3 DNA reads TGTGCCAGCACCCTTGGAGGTAATGGCTACACCTTC. The encoded protein is CASTLGGNGYTF.

This clone was observed once. This rearrangement joins TRBV5-1 to TRBJ1-1; 9 nucleotides agree with TRBD1. Germline V gene data show CDR1 as SGHRS and CDR2 as YFSETQ. V dropped 4 bases and J dropped 0; count of bases not matched to a gene: 4. The CDR3 is 15 amino acids. CDR3 in amino acids: CASSPGTGMNTEAFF. The CDR3 DNA reads TGCGCCAGCAGCCCCGGGACAGGGATGAACACTGAAGCTTTCTTT.

This chain joins TRBV9 and TRBJ2-2; 10 positions agree with TRBD2. V lost 4 bases, J lost 8 bases, and 8 bases stayed unmatched. The germline V gene encodes CDR1 SGDLS and CDR2 YYNGEE. This CDR3 is built from 15 residues. The CDR3 sequence is CASSTLTSGAGELFF. The DNA of the CDR3 is TGTGCCAGCAGCACCCTAACTAGCGGGGCTGGGGAGCTGTTTTTT.

This clone was counted only a few times. The genes are TRBV18 and TRBJ1-1, with TRBD1 matching over 7 bases. The germline V gene has CDR1 KGHSH and CDR2 LQKENI. V lost 2 bases to trimming and J lost 0 bases; unmatched junction nucleotides: 9. This CDR3 spans 17 amino acids. This CDR3 reads CASSPRAGQNMNTEAFF. As DNA, the CDR3 is TGTGCCAGCTCACCAAGGGCGGGACAGAATATGAACACTGAAGCTTTCTTT. Full variable domain (rest looked up from reference TRBV18 and TRBJ1-1): NAGVMQNPRHLVRRRGQEARLRCSPMKGHSHVYWYRQLPEEGLKFMVYLQKENIIDESGMPKERFSAEFPKEGPSILRIQQVVRGDSAAYFCASSPRAGQNMNTEAFFGQGTRLTVV.

In the case of this clone: The sample contains more than one DNA sequence encoding this CDR3. The V and J genes are TRBV6-6 and TRBJ1-2; 7 bases align to TRBD1. V shed 2 bases, J shed 7 bases, and the junction held 4 bases outside the gene matches. Germline V gene lookup returns CDR1 MNHNY and CDR2 SVGAGI (reference sequence). The CDR3 contains 13 residues. The CDR3 bases are TGTGCCAGCAGTTACAAGGGGGCGGGTGGCTACACCTTC. Residues: CASSYKGAGGYTF.

This chain uses TRBV7-2 with TRBJ1-2, with D perhaps TRBD1 (6 bases). V was shortened by 1 base and J by 4 bases, with 7 bases between the two germline ends. The germline CDR1 and CDR2 sequences are SGHTA and FQGNSA. The CDR3 spans 13 residues. CDR3 nucleotides: TGTGCCAGCAGCTTAGTACAGGGCTATGGCTACACCTTC. As protein: CASSLVQGYGYTF.

The V and J genes are TRBV6-1 and TRBJ2-2, with no clear D. Germline CDR1 MNHNS, CDR2 SASEGT. Trimming pared 3 bases from V and 5 bases from J, leaving 7 bases between. The CDR3 loop spans 13 amino acids. For the CDR3, the DNA is TGTGCCAGCAGTGACAGGTCAACCGGGGAGCTGTTTTTT. It specifies CASSDRSTGELFF.

This clone has at least ten counts. V gene TRBV15 combines with J gene TRBJ1-1; TRBD1 might be the D (6 bases). CDR1 and CDR2 from the germline V gene are LNHNV and YYDKDF (reference sequence). V was cut by 2 bases and J by 4 bases, with 14 bases left in between. The length of the CDR3 is 15 residues. CDR3 nucleotides: TGTGCCACCAGCAGATCCGGGCGGGGGCTCACTGAAGCTTTCTTT. As protein: CATSRSGRGLTEAFF.

The rearrangement links TRBV28 to TRBJ1-2; D unresolved. The CDR3 totals 12 residues. The ends were cut back, 5 bases at V and 8 bases at J, with 12 bases in the middle. The germline V gene encodes CDR1 MDHEN and CDR2 SYDVKM. The CDR3 DNA sequence: TGTGCCAGCAGTGGGAGAGCGTTGGGCTACACCTTC. It is translated as CASSGRALGYTF.

This rearrangement joins TRBV29-1 to TRBJ1-2, with 7 bases identical to TRBD1. After removal of 0 bases from V and 5 bases from J, the junction contained 9 bases not matched to a gene. The CDR3 consists of 15 residues. The germline CDR1 and CDR2 sequences are SQVTM and ANQGSEA. CDR3 region: CSVEDRARGEYGYTF. Written as DNA, the CDR3 is TGCAGCGTTGAAGATCGGGCCAGGGGGGAGTATGGCTACACCTTC.

The sample holds a few counts of this clone. The V call is TRBV19, the J call TRBJ2-3; D uncertain. CDR1 LNHDA and CDR2 SQIVND come from the germline V gene (reference sequence). The CDR3 has 16 residues. Trimming took 1 base from V and 0 from J, leaving 11 bases between them. CDR3 residues: CASSIVPRLSTDTQYF. The CDR3 DNA sequence: TGTGCCAGTAGTATAGTCCCTCGACTCAGCACAGATACGCAGTATTTT.